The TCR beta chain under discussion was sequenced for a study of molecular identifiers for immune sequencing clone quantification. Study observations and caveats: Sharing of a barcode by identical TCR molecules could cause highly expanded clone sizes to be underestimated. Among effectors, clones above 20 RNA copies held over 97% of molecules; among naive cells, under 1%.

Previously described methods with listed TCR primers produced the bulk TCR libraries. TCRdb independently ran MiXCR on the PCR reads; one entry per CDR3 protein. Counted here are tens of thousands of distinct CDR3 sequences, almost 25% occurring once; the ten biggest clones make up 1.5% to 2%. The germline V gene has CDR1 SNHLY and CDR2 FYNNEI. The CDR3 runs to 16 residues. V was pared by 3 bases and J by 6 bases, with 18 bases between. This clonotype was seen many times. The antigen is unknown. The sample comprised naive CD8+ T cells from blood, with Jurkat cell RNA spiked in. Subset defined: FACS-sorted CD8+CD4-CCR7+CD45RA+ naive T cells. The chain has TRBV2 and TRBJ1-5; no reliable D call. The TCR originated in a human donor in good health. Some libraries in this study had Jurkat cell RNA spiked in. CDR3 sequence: CASSENQVVLRQPQHF. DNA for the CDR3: TGTGCCAGCAGTGAGAATCAGGTTGTTCTACGTCAGCCCCAGCATTTT. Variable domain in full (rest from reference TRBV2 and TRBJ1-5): EPEVTQTPSHQVTQMGQEVILRCVPISNHLYFYWYRQILGQKVEFLVSFYNNEISEKSEIFDDQFSVERPDGSNFTLKIRSTKLEDSAMYFCASSENQVVLRQPQHFGDGTRLSIL.